This TCR beta chain was profiled in a study of T cell changes during pregnancy in multiple sclerosis. Generated by immunoSEQ multiplex PCR, the TCRdb table keeps only in-frame clones and is missing some. The sample carries under 15,000 clones, about nine tenths recorded once. Germline loops: CDR1 MNHEY, CDR2 SMNVEV (reference sequence). The CDR3 sequence is 15 residues long. The V end lost 6 bases, the J end lost 0 bases, and 12 bases lay between the germline ends. The source material was CD8+ T cells from peripheral blood mononuclear cells, sampled in the first trimester of pregnancy. The chain combines TRBV27 with TRBJ2-1; weak D call: TRBD1 (5 bases). This receptor was taken from a female donor with multiple sclerosis, enrolled in a pregnancy study. The CDR3 nucleotides are TGTGCCAGCAGCCAGGGTCCCCACTCCTACAATGAGCAGTTCTTC. Translated, it gives CASSQGPHSYNEQFF.